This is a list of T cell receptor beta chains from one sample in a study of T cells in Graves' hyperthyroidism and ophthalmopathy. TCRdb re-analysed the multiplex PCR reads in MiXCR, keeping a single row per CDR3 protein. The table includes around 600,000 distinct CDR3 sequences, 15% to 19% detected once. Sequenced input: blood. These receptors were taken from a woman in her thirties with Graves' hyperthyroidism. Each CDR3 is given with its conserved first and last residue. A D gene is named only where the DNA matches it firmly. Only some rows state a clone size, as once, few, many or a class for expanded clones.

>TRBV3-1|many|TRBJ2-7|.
TGTGCCAGCAGCCAGAGGCAGGCCTACGAGCAGTACTTC
CASSQRQAYEQYF
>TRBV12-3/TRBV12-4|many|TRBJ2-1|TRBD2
TGTGCCAGCAGTTTTCGGACTAGCAGTCACAATGAGCAGTTCTTC
CASSFRTSSHNEQFF
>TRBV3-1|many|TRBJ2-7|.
TGTGCCAGCAGCCAAGGGGGGGTCAGCTCCTACGAGCAGTACTTC
CASSQGGVSSYEQYF
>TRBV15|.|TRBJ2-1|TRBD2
TGTGCCACCAGCAGAGAACCCTCGGGAGGGCCAGAAGGTAGGCAGTTCTTC
CATSREPSGGPEGRQFF
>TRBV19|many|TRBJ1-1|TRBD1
TGTGCCAGTAGTATATTCGAACAGGGGACCCTCAGGTTGACTGAAGCTTTCTTT
CASSIFEQGTLRLTEAFF
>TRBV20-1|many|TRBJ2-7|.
TGCAGTGCTCGCCGTCGGGGGCCCAACTCCTACGAGCAGTACTTC
CSARRRGPNSYEQYF
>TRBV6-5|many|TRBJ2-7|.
TGTGCCAGCAGTTACGTCTCCGGACCTCCCGAGCAGTACTTC
CASSYVSGPPEQYF
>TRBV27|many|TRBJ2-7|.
TGTGCCAGCAGCATGCAACAGGGCCTCTCCTACGAGCAGTACTTC
CASSMQQGLSYEQYF
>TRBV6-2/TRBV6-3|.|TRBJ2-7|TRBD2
TGTGCCAGCAGTAACCCGGGACTAGCGGCCACCTACGAGCAGTACTTC
CASSNPGLAATYEQYF
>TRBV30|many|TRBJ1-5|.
TGTGCCTGGAGTTCAGGGGAGGGGAATCAGCCCCAGCATTTT
CAWSSGEGNQPQHF
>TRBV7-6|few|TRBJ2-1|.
TGTGCCAGCAGCCCTGAGTGGGGGTCCAATGAGCAGTCCTTC
CASSPEWGSNEQSF